A single TCR beta chain is shown here with its context. The antigen is undetermined. This same CDR3 is encoded by further DNA sequences in the sample. The CDR3 has 15 amino acids. V trimming: 2 bases; J trimming: 2 bases; junction bases outside the gene matches: 4. Germline values: CDR1 MNHEY, CDR2 SMNVEV (reference sequence). This record belongs to a study of cytomegalovirus exposure and HLA in healthy donors. Notes on the study in general: Listed as cytomegalovirus-associated were 150 or so TCR beta chains.

Only in-frame clones appear in the TCRdb table, and some are missing; sequencing was by immunoSEQ multiplex PCR. The sample shows about 250,000 clones, roughly 90% of them seen only once. This chain uses TRBV27 with TRBJ2-7; 9 nucleotides line up with TRBD2. The sequenced sample consisted of PBMCs. The TCR sequence derives from a young man in good health and CMV-seropositive. The CDR3 nucleotides are TGTGCCAGCAGTTTAGGCCTAGCGGGACCCTACGAGCAGTACTTC. The encoded protein is CASSLGLAGPYEQYF.